Listed here are 7 T cell receptor beta chains from one sample, sequenced in a study of shared clonotypes between healthy human individuals. Measured with immunoSEQ multiplex PCR; TCRdb has only the in-frame clones, and not every one. The sample holds more than 1.2 million clones; approximately 98.5% are singletons and the top ten take 0.36%. Sequences were obtained from naive CD4+ T cells sorted from blood. The subset here: CD45RA+ positively selected. The receptors here all came from a young man in good health.

A remark on this clone: At the DNA level, this CDR3 is encoded by other sequences in the same sample as well. V gene TRBV9 combines with J gene TRBJ2-1; no reliable D call. The CDR3 spans 14 residues. With 1 base removed from V and 0 bases from J, the gap between germline ends came to 5 bases. CDR1 is SGDLS, CDR2 YYNGEE, per germline. CDR3 protein: CASSVRGSYNEQFF. The DNA of the CDR3 is TGTGCCAGCAGCGTAAGAGGCTCCTACAATGAGCAGTTCTTC.

V is TRBV5-1 and J is TRBJ2-7; 7 bases fit TRBD1. This CDR3 region has 15 residues. The V and J ends lost 4 bases and 2 bases, in that order; junction bases with no gene match: 9. Germline-derived CDR1 and CDR2 are SGHRS and YFSETQ. The DNA for the CDR3 is TGCGCCAGCAGCGGAATGACAGGGAGAGCCTACGAGCAGTACTTC. It encodes CASSGMTGRAYEQYF.

A word on this clone: Other DNA variants within this sample encode the same CDR3. V gene TRBV9 combines with J gene TRBJ2-3; no clear D gene. V was clipped by 2 bases and J by 2 bases, with 9 bases between them. CDR1 is SGDLS, CDR2 YYNGEE, per germline. The CDR3 loop spans 14 amino acids. CDR3 protein: CASSVNSFTDTQYF. In DNA, the CDR3 is TGTGCCAGCAGCGTCAACTCCTTCACAGATACGCAGTATTTT.

The CDR3 loop is CASSSRALAGYEQFF. CDR3 coding DNA: TGTGCCAGCAGCTCTCGTGCACTAGCGGGCTATGAGCAGTTCTTC. The chain carries TRBV7-2 and TRBJ2-1, with 9 bases identical to TRBD2. V shed 4 bases, J shed 8 bases, and the junction held 9 bases outside the gene matches. This CDR3 has 15 residues. Germline V CDR1 and CDR2: SGHTA, FQGNSA.

CDR3 protein: CASRTSGSYEQYF. The CDR3 DNA reads as TGTGCCAGTCGGACTAGCGGCTCCTACGAGCAGTACTTC. The chain carries TRBV7-8 and TRBJ2-7; the match to TRBD2 covers 10 bases. This CDR3 is 13 amino acids long. J lost 0 bases, V lost 9 bases, and 2 bases had no gene match. The germline gives CDR1 SGHVS, CDR2 FQNEAQ.

Of note for this clone: The sample has other DNA sequences that encode this CDR3 too. The chain is built from TRBV5-1 and TRBJ2-7; 7 bases fit TRBD1. The CDR3 loop spans 14 amino acids. The J segment lost 1 base and the V segment lost 3 bases, leaving 4 bases of the junction unmatched. Germline loops: CDR1 SGHRS, CDR2 YFSETQ. The CDR3 loop is CASSSTTGSYEQYF. The DNA of the CDR3 is TGCGCCAGCAGCTCTACGACAGGGTCCTACGAGCAGTACTTC.

This chain links TRBV10-3 with TRBJ2-7, with TRBD1 identical over 7 bases. The CDR3 has 16 residues. Germline V gene lookup returns CDR1 ENHRY and CDR2 SYGVKD. Trimming cost V 3 bases and J 1 base; bases outside gene matches: 9. The CDR3 DNA is TGTGCCATCAGTGAACCCAGGACAGGTTCGTCCTACGAGCAGTACTTC. Its translation is CAISEPRTGSSYEQYF.